The 32 T cell receptor beta chains reported below all come from one sample, sequenced in a study of regulatory T cells in long-lasting Graves disease (dated by TCRdb to 2020 to 2023). Library generation was performed with multiplex PCR. The run used an Illumina HiSeq 4000. CDR3 regions were amplified by Arm-PCR with iRepertoire HTBI primers to construct TCR beta libraries. TCRdb itself trimmed the public reads at Q25 with fastp, ran MiXCR and retained productive beta chains. A single entry per CDR3 protein holds the most common genes and DNA from its merged rows. Across this sample there are around 500,000 distinct CDR3 sequences, with around 20% seen only once. Less than 9% of the sample is taken by the ten largest. Sample time point, as interpreted from the label and publication: persistent/refractory GD, antithyroid drugs over 5 years with positive TRAb. RNA was extracted from PBMCs in TRIzol for both TCR sequencing and RNA sequencing.

Here the sequenced sample was peripheral blood mononuclear cells (PBMCs), taken when the disease was refractory, from a patient treated with antithyroid drugs. The receptors shown here come from a female donor with Graves disease.

This clonotype appeared many times. Here the CDR3 DNA reads TGTGCCAGCAGGGGGCTGGCAACTAATGAAAAACTGTTTTTT. It yields the protein CASRGLATNEKLFF. The rearrangement joins TRBV11-2 to TRBJ1-4; possible D gene TRBD1, 5 bases. Germline loops: CDR1 SGHAT, CDR2 FQNNGV. The CDR3 totals 14 residues. V dropped 6 bases and J dropped 0 bases, with 8 bases sitting between them.

The rearrangement uses TRBV7-2 and TRBJ2-2, with TRBD1 identical over 9 bases. The germline V gene has CDR1 SGHTA and CDR2 FQGNSA. Unmatched junction bases numbered 14, after V lost 6 bases and J lost 6 bases. The CDR3 consists of 17 residues. The CDR3 loop is CASRSLGGQGSAGELFF. The CDR3, as DNA: TGTGCCAGCAGATCACTGGGAGGACAGGGGTCGGCCGGGGAGCTGTTTTTT.

This clonotype has a single count. A much larger clone lies a single base off, so this may be a read error. J is TRBJ2-5 and V is TRBV6-2 or TRBV6-3, with a weak D call TRBD2 (6 bases). The CDR3 covers 13 residues. Germline loops: CDR1 MNHEY, CDR2 SVGEGT. Trimming cost V 5 bases and J 7 bases, with 14 bases left between them. The CDR3 region is CASSDGGKGTQYF. The DNA of the CDR3 is TGTGCCAGCAGTGATGGCGGGAAAGGGACCCAGTACTTC.

This rearrangement joins TRBV6-1 to TRBJ1-1, with D unclear. Germline V gene lookup returns CDR1 MNHNS and CDR2 SASEGT. This CDR3 has 15 amino acids. V lost 2 bases, J lost 5 bases, and 15 bases lay in between. The CDR3 region is CASSENEPLATEAFF. In DNA, the CDR3 is TGTGCCAGCAGTGAAAACGAACCCCTCGCGACTGAAGCTTTCTTT.

This clonotype was counted many times. The V gene is TRBV28, the J gene TRBJ1-2; D perhaps matches TRBD1 (6 bases). The CDR3 runs 16 residues. Germline assignment: CDR1 MDHEN and CDR2 SYDVKM. Trimming removed 5 bases from V and 4 bases from J, with 20 bases in between. CDR3 nucleotides: TGTGCCAGCAGTGGCACAGGGTTTCGCCCTGGCTATGGCTACACCTTC. Its translation is CASSGTGFRPGYGYTF.

This clonotype has a count of ten or more. The chain couples TRBV28 to TRBJ2-7; TRBD1 might be the D (5 bases). The CDR3 contains 15 residues. Looked up from germline, CDR1 is MDHEN and CDR2 is SYDVKM. V lost 3 bases and J lost 0, with 12 bases in between. The CDR3 nucleotides read TGTGCCAGCAGTTTTCTCGCACAGGACTCCTACGAGCAGTACTTC. Translation: CASSFLAQDSYEQYF.

V usage is TRBV5-1 and J usage is TRBJ1-5; D might be TRBD1 (6 bases). Germline V gene lookup returns CDR1 SGHRS and CDR2 YFSETQ. V lost 0 bases, J lost 5 bases, and 12 bases lay in between. This CDR3 comprises 15 residues. The CDR3 region has the DNA TGCGCCAGCAGCTTGGAATGGGGGGCGGATCAGCCCCAGCATTTT. Encoded protein: CASSLEWGADQPQHF.

This clonotype was picked up many times. This rearrangement joins TRBV7-8 to TRBJ1-2; no reliable D call. Germline loops: CDR1 SGHVS, CDR2 FQNEAQ. V was clipped by 2 bases and J by 5 bases, with 9 bases between them. The CDR3 totals 13 residues. The CDR3 DNA reads TGTGCCAGCAGCTTACCTGGTCAGTATGGCTACACCTTC. This codes for CASSLPGQYGYTF.

This clonotype was detected many times. The chain is built from TRBV28 and TRBJ2-5, with a weak D call TRBD2 (5 bases). Germline values: CDR1 MDHEN, CDR2 SYDVKM. V dropped 2 bases and J dropped 4 bases, with 5 bases sitting between them. This CDR3 spans 12 amino acids. The CDR3 is CASSLRGETQYF. The CDR3 DNA is TGTGCCAGCAGTTTACGGGGAGAGACCCAGTACTTC.

This clonotype was seen repeatedly, ten times or more. The chain joins TRBV12-3 or TRBV12-4 to TRBJ2-5; tentative D call: TRBD2 (7 bases). The CDR3 is 15 amino acids. V lost 8 bases to trimming and J lost 5 bases, with 21 bases between them. Here the CDR3 reads CASELMGGAGETQYF. The CDR3 DNA is TGTGCCAGCGAGCTAATGGGGGGGGCGGGGGAGACCCAGTACTTC.

The gene calls are TRBV6-5 and TRBJ2-7; 9 positions agree with TRBD1. V trimming: 0 bases; J trimming: 6 bases; junction bases outside the gene matches: 6. The germline CDR1 and CDR2 sequences are MNHEY and SVGAGI. This CDR3 is 15 amino acids long. The CDR3 region has the DNA TGTGCCAGCAGTTACTCCGGGACAGGGACTGGCGAGCAGTACTTC. This translates into CASSYSGTGTGEQYF.

This clonotype was detected ten times or more. J is TRBJ2-7 and V is TRBV2; TRBD2 matches at 9 bases. Germline CDR1 SNHLY, CDR2 FYNNEI. The CDR3 sequence is 15 residues long. With 3 bases clipped from V and 3 bases from J, the junction kept 6 bases outside the gene matches. CDR3 protein: CASSESLAGIYEQYF. The CDR3 DNA follows: TGTGCCAGCAGTGAGTCACTAGCGGGCATCTACGAGCAGTACTTC.

V and J are TRBV27 and TRBJ1-6, with D unclear. The CDR3 extends over 14 amino acids. The V and J ends lost 4 bases and 5 bases respectively, with 9 bases between them. Germline CDR1 reads MNHEY; CDR2 reads SMNVEV (reference sequence). In nucleotides, the CDR3 is TGTGCCAGCAGTTACGGTCAGAATAATTCACCCCTCCACTTT. Amino acids: CASSYGQNNSPLHF.

This clonotype was seen more than once but under ten times. CDR3 nucleotide sequence: TGTGCCAGCAGCTTAGTCGTAGGGGGCTCTGGAAACACCATATATTTT. It yields the protein CASSLVVGGSGNTIYF. The J gene is TRBJ1-3, the V gene TRBV7-2, with D perhaps TRBD1 (6 bases). CDR3 length equals 16 residues. Germline V gene data show CDR1 as SGHTA and CDR2 as FQGNSA. Trimming stripped 1 base from V and 0 bases from J, with 10 bases between.

This clonotype was recorded at least ten times. This chain connects TRBV12-5 to TRBJ1-3; TRBD1 might be the D (5 bases). V was trimmed by 1 base and J by 1 base, leaving 5 bases between them. CDR1 and CDR2 (germline): LGHNT, FRNRAP. This CDR3 region has 14 residues. CDR3 in DNA: TGTGCTAGTGGTTTGGGACAGTCTGGAAACACCATATATTTT. Translation: CASGLGQSGNTIYF.

This clonotype has only a few counts. The rearrangement links TRBV10-3 to TRBJ1-1; 8 positions match TRBD1. From germline, CDR1 is ENHRY and CDR2 SYGVKD. The CDR3 runs to 16 residues. With 6 bases clipped from V and 0 bases from J, the junction kept 9 bases outside the gene matches. In nucleotides, the CDR3 is TGTGCCATCAGACTCGGGACAGGCTCAATGAACACTGAAGCTTTCTTT. Protein sequence: CAIRLGTGSMNTEAFF.

This clonotype occurred a few times. The chain has TRBV6-2 or TRBV6-3 and TRBJ1-1; D gene unclear. V dropped 4 bases and J dropped 5 bases, with 14 bases sitting between them. CDR3 length: 14 residues. Germline V lookup: CDR1 MNHEY, CDR2 SVGEGT. The CDR3 reads CASSSDMGWTEAFF. The CDR3 region has the DNA TGTGCCAGCAGTTCCGATATGGGATGGACTGAAGCTTTCTTT.

The sample holds a few counts of this clonotype. The chain carries TRBV20-1 and TRBJ1-5; D is uncertain. The CDR3 length is 16 residues. Trimming left V 4 bases short and J 2 bases short, with 18 bases between. CDR1 is DFQATT and CDR2 is SNEGSKA in the germline V gene (reference sequence). The CDR3 is CSATDIQRGGNQPQHF. The CDR3 bases are TGCAGTGCTACAGATATTCAACGGGGAGGCAATCAGCCCCAGCATTTT.

This clonotype has at least ten counts. The chain joins TRBV30 to TRBJ2-1; 10 bases align to TRBD2. J lost 9 bases, V lost 4 bases, and 6 bases had no gene match. Germline V CDR1 and CDR2: GTSNPN, SVGIG (reference sequence). This CDR3 comprises 13 residues. The CDR3 is CAWNGLAGVEQFF. The CDR3 region has the DNA TGTGCCTGGAACGGCCTAGCGGGAGTTGAGCAGTTCTTC.

As regards this clonotype: A much larger clone is a single base away; this may be a read error. V gene TRBV24-1 combines with J gene TRBJ2-1; D uncertain. This CDR3 spans 17 amino acids. Germline V gene data show CDR1 as KGHDR and CDR2 as SFDVKD. V lost 3 bases, J lost 3 bases, and 17 bases lay in between. The CDR3 is CATSDTSPSHLYNEQFF. The CDR3 bases are TGTGCCACCAGTGATACTTCACCCTCGCACCTCTACAATGAGCAGTTCTTC.

This clonotype was counted many times. The chain couples TRBV2 to TRBJ1-6; D possibly corresponds to TRBD1 (6 bases). V lost 6 bases and J lost 5, with 17 bases in between. Looked up from germline, CDR1 is SNHLY and CDR2 is FYNNEI. This CDR3 region has 16 residues. DNA of the CDR3: TGTGCCAGCAGATTCAACAGGGACCGGGATAATTCACCCCTCCACTTT. Residues: CASRFNRDRDNSPLHF.

V is TRBV7-2 and J is TRBJ2-5; D may be TRBD2 (6 bases). Germline values: CDR1 SGHTA, CDR2 FQGNSA. V was shortened by 2 bases and J by 2 bases, with 15 bases between the two germline ends. The length of the CDR3 is 16 residues. The CDR3 region has the DNA TGTGCCAGCAGCTTACGTCCCCGTGGGGGGCAAGAGACCCAGTACTTC. This encodes CASSLRPRGGQETQYF.

This clonotype turned up a few times. This chain joins TRBV29-1 and TRBJ2-5, with D uncertain. Germline-derived CDR1 and CDR2 are SQVTM and ANQGSEA. V shed 5 bases and J shed 1 base, with 11 bases lying between them. The CDR3 runs 13 residues. The CDR3 region is CSVRKGFQETQYF. In nucleotides, the CDR3 is TGCAGCGTTAGGAAAGGTTTCCAAGAGACCCAGTACTTC.

This clonotype has just a few counts. The chain has TRBV7-9 and TRBJ2-7, with 7 positions matching TRBD2. V shed 5 bases, J shed 1 base, and the junction held 2 bases outside the gene matches. This CDR3 has 13 residues. Per the germline V gene, CDR1 is SEHNR and CDR2 is FQNEAQ (reference sequence). CDR3 DNA sequence: TGTGCCAGCAGCACGGGAGGTTCCTACGAGCAGTACTTC. It yields the protein CASSTGGSYEQYF.

This chain links TRBV5-8 with TRBJ2-7; no definite D call. CDR1 is SGHTS, CDR2 YDEGEE, per germline. This CDR3 comprises 14 residues. V lost 0 bases and J 4 bases, leaving 11 bases between the germline ends. The CDR3 protein is CASSLGQALYEQYF. The CDR3 nucleotides are TGTGCCAGCAGCTTGGGACAAGCCTTATACGAGCAGTACTTC.

This clonotype appeared a few times. V and J are TRBV27 and TRBJ2-7; 7 bases agree with TRBD2. The CDR3 runs to 14 residues. Germline CDR1 MNHEY, CDR2 SMNVEV (reference sequence). Losses at the gene ends were 7 bases for V and 5 bases for J; bases not matched to a gene: 11. Here the CDR3 DNA reads TGTGCCAGCAAGACGGCGGGAGTCGGGGACGAGCAGTACTTC. As protein: CASKTAGVGDEQYF.

This clonotype occurred many times. V gene TRBV4-1 combines with J gene TRBJ2-5; TRBD1 aligns across 10 bases. The CDR3 is made up of 15 amino acids. The V segment lost 5 bases and the J segment 5 bases; nucleotides outside the gene matches: 8. Germline V CDR1 and CDR2: MGHRA, YSYEKL. The CDR3 sequence: CASSSPGQGLETQYF. The CDR3 DNA reads TGCGCCAGCAGCTCCCCGGGACAGGGGCTGGAGACCCAGTACTTC.

This clonotype was recorded many times. The chain carries TRBV20-1 and TRBJ2-5, with D possibly matching TRBD2 (5 bases). CDR3 length: 10 amino acids. The germline V gene encodes CDR1 DFQATT and CDR2 SNEGSKA (reference sequence). V lost 5 bases and J lost 5, with 6 bases in between. CDR3 DNA: TGCAGTGCTTCGGGGGAGACCCAGTACTTC. This sequence encodes CSASGETQYF.

This clonotype was seen ten or more times. The V and J genes are TRBV5-1 and TRBJ2-7; TRBD1 aligns across 8 bases. The ends lost 0 bases at V and 4 bases at J; junction bases unmatched: 3. Germline V gene lookup returns CDR1 SGHRS and CDR2 YFSETQ. This CDR3 has 14 amino acids. CDR3 region: CASSLEQGVYEQYF. In DNA form, the CDR3 reads TGCGCCAGCAGCTTGGAACAGGGGGTGTACGAGCAGTACTTC. Complete variable domain (other parts from reference TRBV5-1 and TRBJ2-7): KAGVTQTPRYLIKTRGQQVTLSCSPISGHRSVSWYQQTPGQGLQFLFEYFSETQRNKGNFPGRFSGRQFSNSRSEMNVSTLELGDSALYLCASSLEQGVYEQYFGPGTRLTVT.

This clonotype has ten or more counts. The rearrangement links TRBV6-1 to TRBJ1-2; 8 positions match TRBD1. The CDR3 spans 14 residues. Germline CDR1 MNHNS, CDR2 SASEGT. J gave up 7 bases and V 4 bases, and 8 bases lay outside the gene matches. The CDR3, as DNA: TGTGCCAGCAGTGCCATGACAGGGGCAGGTGGCTACACCTTC. Amino acid sequence: CASSAMTGAGGYTF.

This clonotype was seen many times. The chain uses TRBV11-2 and TRBJ2-2, with 7 positions matching TRBD1. Losses at the gene ends were 5 bases for V and 3 bases for J; bases not matched to a gene: 6. This CDR3 is 15 amino acids long. Looked up from germline, CDR1 is SGHAT and CDR2 is FQNNGV. CDR3 amino acids: CASSLRGPHTGELFF. CDR3 in DNA: TGTGCCAGCAGCCTAAGGGGGCCACACACCGGGGAGCTGTTTTTT.

This clonotype came up many times. The rearrangement joins TRBV28 to TRBJ1-2, with D unresolved. Germline V gene sequence: CDR1 MDHEN, CDR2 SYDVKM. The CDR3 runs to 13 residues. Trimming removed 5 bases from V and 7 bases from J, with 14 bases in between. In nucleotides, the CDR3 is TGTGCCAGCAGTGGGCCCGAGCGAGTTGGCTACACCTTC. Its protein is CASSGPERVGYTF.